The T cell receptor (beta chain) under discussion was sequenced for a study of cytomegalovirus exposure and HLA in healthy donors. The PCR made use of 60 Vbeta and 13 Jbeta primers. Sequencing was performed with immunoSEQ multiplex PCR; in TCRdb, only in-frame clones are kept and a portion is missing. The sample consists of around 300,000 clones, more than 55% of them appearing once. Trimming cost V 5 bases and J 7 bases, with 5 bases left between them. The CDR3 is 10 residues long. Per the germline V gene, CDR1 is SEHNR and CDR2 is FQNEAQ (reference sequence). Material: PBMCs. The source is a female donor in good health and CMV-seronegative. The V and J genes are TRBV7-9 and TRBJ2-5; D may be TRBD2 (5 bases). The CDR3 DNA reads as TGTGCCAGCAGCCGGGGGACCCAGTACTTC. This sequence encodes CASSRGTQYF.